The clone carrying this T cell receptor beta chain was picked up one time. These data are taken from a study of blood T cell repertoires in COVID-19. Study-wide context: Spain, Italy and the United States supplied samples that represented acute and convalescent COVID-19. Nucleic acid was either cDNA or gDNA, and it came from T cells, B-cell-depleted T cells, or PBMCs.

Patients in Seattle were enrolled during active infection, then followed longitudinally. Produced via immunoSEQ multiplex PCR; TCRdb's table is partial and in-frame only. The sample has roughly 60,000 clones, roughly 72% seen once. Germline V gene lookup returns CDR1 KGHSH and CDR2 LQKENI. This CDR3 is 16 amino acids long. V was pared by 3 bases and J by 4 bases, with 8 bases of the junction left unmatched. The chain employs TRBV18 and TRBJ2-2, with 7 bases lining up with TRBD1. The specimen was peripheral blood. This clonotype originated in a woman in her 70s with COVID-19, enrolled during active disease. The CDR3 sequence: CASSPLTGSATGELFF. In nucleotides, the CDR3 is TGTGCCAGCTCACCTTTGACAGGGTCGGCCACCGGGGAGCTGTTTTTT.